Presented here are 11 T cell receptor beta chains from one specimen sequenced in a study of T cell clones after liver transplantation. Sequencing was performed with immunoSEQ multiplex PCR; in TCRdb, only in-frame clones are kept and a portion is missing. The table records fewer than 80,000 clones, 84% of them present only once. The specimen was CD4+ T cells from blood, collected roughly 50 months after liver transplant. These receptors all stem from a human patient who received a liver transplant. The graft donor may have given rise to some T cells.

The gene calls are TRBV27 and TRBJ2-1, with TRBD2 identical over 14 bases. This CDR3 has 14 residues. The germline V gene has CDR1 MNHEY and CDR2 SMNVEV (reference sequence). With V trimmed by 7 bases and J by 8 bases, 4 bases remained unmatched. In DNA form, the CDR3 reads TGTGCCAGCACGAAGACTAGCGGGAGGGATGAGCAGTTCTTC. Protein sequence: CASTKTSGRDEQFF.

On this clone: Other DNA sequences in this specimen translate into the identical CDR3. The CDR3, as DNA: TGTGCCAGCAGGAAACAGGGAATGAACACTGAAGCTTTCTTT. Translating gives CASRKQGMNTEAFF. The rearrangement links TRBV6-5 to TRBJ1-1; a weak D match, TRBD1 (6 bases). Per germline, CDR1 MNHEY and CDR2 SVGAGI. This CDR3 contains 14 residues. The V end lost 6 bases, the J end lost 0 bases, and 11 bases lay between the germline ends.

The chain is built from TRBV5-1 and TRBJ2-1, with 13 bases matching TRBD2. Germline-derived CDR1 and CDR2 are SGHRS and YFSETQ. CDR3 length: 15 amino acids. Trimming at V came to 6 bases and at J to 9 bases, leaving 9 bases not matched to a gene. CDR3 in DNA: TGCGCCAGCACAACCGGGACTAGCGGGACTGGTGAGCAGTTCTTC. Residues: CASTTGTSGTGEQFF. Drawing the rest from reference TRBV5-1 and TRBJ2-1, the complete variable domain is KAGVTQTPRYLIKTRGQQVTLSCSPISGHRSVSWYQQTPGQGLQFLFEYFSETQRNKGNFPGRFSGRQFSNSRSEMNVSTLELGDSALYLCASTTGTSGTGEQFFGPGTRLTVL.

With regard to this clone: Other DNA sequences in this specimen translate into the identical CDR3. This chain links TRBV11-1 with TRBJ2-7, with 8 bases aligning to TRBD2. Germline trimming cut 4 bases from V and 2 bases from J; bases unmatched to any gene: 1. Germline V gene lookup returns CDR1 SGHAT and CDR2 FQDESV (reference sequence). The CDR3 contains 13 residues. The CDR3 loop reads CASSSGLAYEQYF. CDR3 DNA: TGTGCCAGCAGCTCGGGACTAGCCTACGAGCAGTACTTC.

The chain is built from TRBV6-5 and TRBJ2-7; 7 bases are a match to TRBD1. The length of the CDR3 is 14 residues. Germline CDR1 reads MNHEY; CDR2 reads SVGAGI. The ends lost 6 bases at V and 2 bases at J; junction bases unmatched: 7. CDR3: CASSRGTETYEQYF. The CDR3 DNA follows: TGTGCCAGCAGCAGGGGGACGGAAACCTACGAGCAGTACTTC.

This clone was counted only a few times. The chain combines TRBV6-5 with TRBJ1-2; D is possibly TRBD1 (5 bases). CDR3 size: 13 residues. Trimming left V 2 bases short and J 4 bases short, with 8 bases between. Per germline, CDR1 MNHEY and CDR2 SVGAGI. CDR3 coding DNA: TGTGCCAGCAGTTACCAGGGCCCCTATGGCTACACCTTC. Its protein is CASSYQGPYGYTF.

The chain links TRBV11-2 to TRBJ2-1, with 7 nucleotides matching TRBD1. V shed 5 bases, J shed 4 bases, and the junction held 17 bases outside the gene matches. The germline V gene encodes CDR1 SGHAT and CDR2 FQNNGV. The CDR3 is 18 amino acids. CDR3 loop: CASSPGTVMLRAYNEQFF. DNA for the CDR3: TGTGCCAGCAGCCCCGGGACAGTGATGTTAAGGGCTTACAATGAGCAGTTCTTC.

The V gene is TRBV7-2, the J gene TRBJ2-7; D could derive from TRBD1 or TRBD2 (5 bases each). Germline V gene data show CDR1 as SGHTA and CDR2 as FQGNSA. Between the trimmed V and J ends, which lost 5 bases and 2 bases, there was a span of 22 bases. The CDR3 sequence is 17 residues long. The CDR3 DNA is TGTGCCAGCAGCGACCTGGGGACGGTGGGATTAGCCTACGAGCAGTACTTC. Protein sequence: CASSDLGTVGLAYEQYF.

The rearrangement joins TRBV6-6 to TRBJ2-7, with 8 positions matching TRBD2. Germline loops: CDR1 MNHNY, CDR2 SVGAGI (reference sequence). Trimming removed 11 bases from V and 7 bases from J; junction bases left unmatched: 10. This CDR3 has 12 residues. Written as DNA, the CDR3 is TGTGCCTGCGGGACACGGGGGGGAGAGCAGTACTTC. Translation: CACGTRGGEQYF.

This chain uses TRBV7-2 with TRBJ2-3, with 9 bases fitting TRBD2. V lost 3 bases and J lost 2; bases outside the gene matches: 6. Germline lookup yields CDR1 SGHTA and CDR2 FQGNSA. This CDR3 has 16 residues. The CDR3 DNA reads TGTGCCAGCAGCTTGGCTAGCGGGGTAACCACAGATACGCAGTATTTT. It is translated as CASSLASGVTTDTQYF.

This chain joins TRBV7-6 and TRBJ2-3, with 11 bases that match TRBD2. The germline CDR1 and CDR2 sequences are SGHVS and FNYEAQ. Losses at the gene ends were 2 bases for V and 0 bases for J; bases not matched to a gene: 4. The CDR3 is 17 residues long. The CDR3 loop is CASSLTSGGQSTDTQYF. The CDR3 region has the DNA TGTGCCAGCAGCTTAACTAGCGGGGGCCAAAGCACAGATACGCAGTATTTT.